This is a list of T cell receptor beta chains from one sample in a study of PD-1 blockade in classical Hodgkin lymphoma. Repertoires were generated with immunoSEQ multiplex PCR, while TCRdb's copy carries only in-frame clones and drops some. In the table there are approximately 89,000 clones, approximately 88% of which are singletons. The material sequenced was peripheral blood mononuclear cells (PBMCs), taken at baseline. The receptors derive from a human donor with classical Hodgkin lymphoma. The CDR3 runs from the conserved cysteine through the conserved F or W. The D gene is left open where the match is weak. Not every row has a clone size; where given, it reads once, few, many or a size class.

j_call | clone_size | v_call | cdr3_length | d_call | cdr3_aa
TRBJ1-1 | NA | TRBV6-5 | 13 | NA | CASRLLVNTEAFF
TRBJ1-2 | NA | TRBV11-3 | 15 | TRBD1 | CASSLDRDRVYGYTF
TRBJ1-4 | NA | TRBV7-9 | 16 | TRBD1 | CASNPGGSGGSGKLFF
TRBJ2-1 | NA | TRBV10-3 | 14 | TRBD2 | CATRAGGSGNEQFF
TRBJ1-1 | NA | TRBV11-2 | 14 | NA | CASRLGAANTEAFF
TRBJ1-2 | NA | TRBV30 | 14 | NA | CAWSPTGSHSGYTF
TRBJ2-1 | NA | TRBV11-1 | 15 | TRBD2 | CASLGASGSHNEQFF
TRBJ2-3 | once | TRBV19 | 14 | TRBD2 | CASSMKLAEDTQYF
TRBJ2-6 | NA | TRBV7-2 | 13 | NA | CASRISGANVLTF
TRBJ2-5 | NA | TRBV2 | 12 | NA | CASRRAVETQYF
TRBJ1-1 | NA | TRBV28 | 16 | TRBD1 | CASSFGGQGARTEAFF
TRBJ1-2 | NA | TRBV7-2 | 14 | TRBD1 | CASSLTRGNYGYTF
TRBJ1-3 | NA | TRBV30 | 14 | NA | CAWSVHRSGNTIYF
TRBJ2-7 | NA | TRBV19 | 15 | NA | CASSGGGPRLHEQYF
TRBJ1-3 | NA | TRBV6-6 | 14 | NA | CASSREGVSNTIYF
TRBJ2-1 | NA | TRBV7-2 | 13 | NA | CASSFNRVNEQFF
TRBJ1-3 | NA | TRBV5-4 | 14 | NA | CASTAGGAWDTIYF
TRBJ2-1 | NA | TRBV2 | 14 | TRBD2 | CASRGTSGIGEQFF
TRBJ2-1 | NA | TRBV18 | 14 | TRBD1 | CASRPGQGFNEQFF
TRBJ2-3 | NA | TRBV6-5 | 14 | NA | CASSYSGVEDTQYF
TRBJ2-7 | NA | TRBV5-1 | 15 | TRBD2 | CASSLLPSGSYEQYF
TRBJ2-1 | NA | TRBV7-9 | 12 | NA | CASSITANEQFF
TRBJ2-5 | NA | TRBV5-1 | 15 | TRBD1 | CASSLGTGDQETQYF
TRBJ2-1 | NA | TRBV11-3 | 14 | NA | CASSSGASYNEQFF
TRBJ2-2 | NA | TRBV19 | 18 | TRBD2 | CASSTTGLAGGNTGELFF
TRBJ2-3 | NA | TRBV20-1 | 11 | NA | CSASGSDTQYF
TRBJ2-2 | NA | TRBV6-1 | 14 | TRBD2 | CASSHGLAGGELFF
TRBJ2-5 | NA | TRBV4-2 | 17 | NA | CASSQGTHLVGSETQYF
TRBJ2-2 | NA | TRBV10-2 | 14 | NA | CASTSIGVTGELFF
TRBJ2-2 | NA | TRBV7-2 | 16 | TRBD2 | CASSLGSGRAAGELFF
TRBJ2-2 | NA | TRBV7-2 | 15 | TRBD2 | CASSPSGTNTGELFF
TRBJ1-2 | NA | TRBV6-1 | 14 | NA | CASNEGGAGYGYTF
TRBJ1-3 | NA | TRBV14 | 16 | NA | CASSHPGEASGNTIYF
TRBJ2-1 | few | TRBV7-2 | 15 | TRBD2 | CASSGRTRSRNEQFF
TRBJ1-4 | NA | TRBV30 | 11 | NA | CAWSAVEKLFF
TRBJ2-7 | once | TRBV6-1 | 12 | NA | CASSEAGFEQYF
TRBJ1-1 | NA | TRBV29-1 | 15 | TRBD1 | CSVAGTGSLGFEAFF
TRBJ1-2 | NA | TRBV9 | 14 | NA | CASSPHGSNYGYTF
TRBJ1-2 | NA | TRBV7-8 | 13 | NA | CASSPPINYGYTF
TRBJ2-5 | NA | TRBV4-1 | 17 | TRBD1 | CASSQPPDRTLQETQYF
TRBJ1-5 | NA | TRBV6-5 | 11 | NA | CASREIGAQHF
TRBJ2-1 | NA | TRBV6-1 | 15 | TRBD2 | CAISSAGGSYNEQFF
TRBJ2-2 | NA | TRBV6-5 | 13 | NA | CASSGSGTGELFF
TRBJ2-3 | NA | TRBV19 | 14 | TRBD1 | CASSWQGAADTQYF
TRBJ1-5 | once | TRBV9 | 14 | NA | CASSATYSNQPQHF
TRBJ1-2 | NA | TRBV5-1 | 13 | NA | CASSLEGGAGYTF